The 9 T cell receptor beta chains presented below share a single source sample, sequenced in a study of blood T cell repertoires in COVID-19. Produced via immunoSEQ multiplex PCR; TCRdb's table is partial and in-frame only. Of around 250,000 clones listed, about four fifths were seen once; the top ten hold about 2%. The source material was peripheral blood. All receptors come from a man aged 25 to 40 who had recovered from COVID-19.

This clone was counted a single time. Other DNA sequences in this specimen translate into the identical CDR3. V gene TRBV6-5 combines with J gene TRBJ1-5; D remains ambiguous. CDR1 is MNHEY, CDR2 SVGAGI, per germline. The CDR3 consists of 13 residues. V shed 5 bases and J shed 6 bases, with 11 bases lying between them. Written as DNA, the CDR3 is TGTGCCAGCAGTAGGCGGGGTGGTCAGCCCCAGCATTTT. This gives the protein CASSRRGGQPQHF.

The genes are TRBV15 and TRBJ2-1, with 10 bases fitting TRBD1. CDR1 and CDR2 from the germline V gene are LNHNV and YYDKDF (reference sequence). The junction had 8 bases not matched to a gene; V was cut back by 7 bases and J by 2 bases. This CDR3 has 16 residues. As DNA, the CDR3 is TGTGCCACCAAGCAGTCGGGACAGGGGCCCTACAATGAGCAGTTCTTC. Residues: CATKQSGQGPYNEQFF.

The chain carries TRBV2 and TRBJ1-6; possible D gene TRBD1, 6 bases. Germline V gene data show CDR1 as SNHLY and CDR2 as FYNNEI. The CDR3 is 16 amino acids. Trimming took 3 bases from V and 2 from J, leaving 11 bases between them. The CDR3 sequence: CASSDPTGPYNSPLHF. CDR3 nucleotides: TGTGCCAGCAGTGATCCGACAGGCCCCTATAATTCACCCCTCCACTTT.

This clone was recorded only once. The rearrangement joins TRBV6-1 to TRBJ1-1, with 7 bases that match TRBD1. Germline V gene sequence: CDR1 MNHNS, CDR2 SASEGT. V was pared by 4 bases and J by 3 bases, with 11 bases of the junction left unmatched. The CDR3 is 16 residues long. The CDR3 bases are TGTGCCAGCAGTGCAGAGACAGGGTTGATGCACACTGAAGCTTTCTTT. Translating it yields CASSAETGLMHTEAFF.

The V call is TRBV4-1, the J call TRBJ2-1; weak D call: TRBD2 (6 bases). The CDR3 runs 17 residues. Trimming cost V 0 bases and J 0 bases, with 12 bases left between them. In germline, CDR1 is MGHRA, CDR2 YSYEKL. The CDR3 nucleotides are TGCGCCAGCAGCCAAGAACGGGGGATTAGCTCCTACAATGAGCAGTTCTTC. Its protein is CASSQERGISSYNEQFF.

This rearrangement joins TRBV5-8 to TRBJ1-1; D unclear. This CDR3 has 17 amino acids. CDR1 and CDR2 from the germline V gene are SGHTS and YDEGEE. Deletions cut 1 base from V and 1 base from J, with 17 bases between. The CDR3 DNA reads TGTGCCAGCAGCTTGAATATTGGCAACAGACGGAACACTGAAGCTTTCTTT. Its protein is CASSLNIGNRRNTEAFF. Together with reference TRBV5-8 and TRBJ1-1, the CDR3 gives the full variable domain: EAGVTQSPTHLIKTRGQQATLRCSPISGHTSVYWYQQALGLGLQFLLWYDEGEERNRGNFPPRFSGRQFPNYSSELNVNALELEDSALYLCASSLNIGNRRNTEAFFGQGTRLTVV.

The chain joins TRBV5-6 to TRBJ1-2; no clear D gene. The V end lost 4 bases, the J end lost 8 bases, and 15 bases lay between the germline ends. Per germline, CDR1 SGHDT and CDR2 YYEEEE. This CDR3 spans 13 amino acids. CDR3 residues: CASSAGILQGYTF. In DNA, the CDR3 is TGTGCCAGCAGCGCCGGGATACTTCAAGGCTACACCTTC. The variable domain in full, with the rest retrieved from reference TRBV5-6 and TRBJ1-2, is DAGVTQSPTHLIKTRGQQVTLRCSPKSGHDTVSWYQQALGQGPQFIFQYYEEEERQRGNFPDRFSGHQFPNYSSELNVNALLLGDSALYLCASSAGILQGYTFGSGTRLTVV.

This clone has only one observation. The chain recombines TRBV7-7 with TRBJ2-5; TRBD2 aligns across 11 bases. V trimming: 3 bases; J trimming: 2 bases; junction bases outside the gene matches: 5. The CDR3 sequence is 16 residues long. In germline, CDR1 is SSHAT, CDR2 FNYEAQ (reference sequence). The CDR3 region is CASSLLAGGIQETQYF. CDR3 coding DNA: TGTGCCAGCAGCTTGCTAGCGGGGGGCATACAAGAGACCCAGTACTTC. Drawing the rest from reference TRBV7-7 and TRBJ2-5, the complete variable domain is GAGVSQSPRYKVTKRGQDVTLRCDPISSHATLYWYQQALGQGPEFLTYFNYEAQPDKSGLPSDRFSAERPEGSISTLTIQRTEQRDSAMYRCASSLLAGGIQETQYFGPGTRLLVL.

V gene TRBV5-1 combines with J gene TRBJ2-7; 9 nucleotides agree with TRBD1. V dropped 4 bases and J dropped 4; count of bases not matched to a gene: 6. The CDR3 runs to 14 residues. In germline, CDR1 is SGHRS, CDR2 YFSETQ. Here the CDR3 reads CASSPRTGVYEQYF. The DNA for the CDR3 is TGCGCCAGCAGCCCCCGGACAGGGGTTTACGAGCAGTACTTC.